Below are 16 T cell receptor beta chains sequenced from a single sample in a study of blood T cell repertoires in COVID-19. Only in-frame clones appear in the TCRdb table, and some are missing; sequencing was by immunoSEQ multiplex PCR. The sample holds about 150,000 clones, less than 90% seen once. What was sequenced was PBMCs or T cells enriched from blood (not recorded which). The receptor source for this set is a woman between 50 and 59 years old who had recovered from COVID-19.

This chain links TRBV14 with TRBJ2-3, with 8 bases aligning to TRBD1. This CDR3 comprises 16 residues. Germline values: CDR1 SGHDN, CDR2 FVKESK. J gave up 0 bases and V 4 bases, and 6 bases lay outside the gene matches. CDR3 protein: CASSPRTGRSTDTQYF. CDR3 nucleotides: TGTGCCAGCAGCCCTCGGACAGGGAGGAGCACAGATACGCAGTATTTT. The full variable domain, with the rest looked up from reference TRBV14 and TRBJ2-3, is EAGVTQFPSHSVIEKGQTVTLRCDPISGHDNLYWYRRVMGKEIKFLLHFVKESKQDESGMPNNRFLAERTGGTYSTLKVQPAELEDSGVYFCASSPRTGRSTDTQYFGPGTRLTVL.

The chain combines TRBV7-6 with TRBJ2-2; weak D call: TRBD1 (6 bases). Germline-derived CDR1 and CDR2 are SGHVS and FNYEAQ. Trimming pared 2 bases from V and 2 bases from J, leaving 9 bases between. The CDR3 length is 15 residues. Written as DNA, the CDR3 is TGTGCCAGCAGCTTAACAGGGTACAACACCGGGGAGCTGTTTTTT. Amino acid sequence: CASSLTGYNTGELFF.

V and J are TRBV28 and TRBJ2-6; 7 positions agree with TRBD1. CDR3 length: 15 residues. Germline V CDR1 and CDR2: MDHEN, SYDVKM. With V trimmed by 5 bases and J by 4 bases, 5 bases remained unmatched. CDR3 DNA sequence: TGTGCCAGCAGTATAACAGGGGTAGGGGCCAACGTCCTGACTTTC. It is translated as CASSITGVGANVLTF.

The rearrangement uses TRBV5-1 and TRBJ1-2, with D uncertain. The length of the CDR3 is 15 residues. Trimming took 0 bases from V and 8 from J, leaving 17 bases between them. CDR1 and CDR2 from the germline V gene are SGHRS and YFSETQ. The CDR3: CASSLVAASNSGYTF. CDR3 DNA sequence: TGCGCCAGCAGCTTGGTTGCGGCATCGAACTCCGGCTACACCTTC.

The J gene is TRBJ2-2, the V gene TRBV3-1 (or the pseudogene TRBV3-2); D is undetermined. Germline V gene sequence: CDR1 LGHDT, CDR2 YNNKEL (reference sequence). The CDR3 spans 15 residues. The V end lost 3 bases, the J end lost 1 base, and 9 bases lay between the germline ends. The CDR3 coding sequence is TGTGCCAGCAGCCAGGGCTTACTGAACACCGGGGAGCTGTTTTTT. Translated: CASSQGLLNTGELFF.

This clone was picked up a small number of times. The rearrangement uses TRBV27 and TRBJ2-3; a possible D gene is TRBD2 (5 bases). V was shortened by 3 bases and J by 3 bases, with 10 bases between the two germline ends. From germline, CDR1 is MNHEY and CDR2 SMNVEV (reference sequence). The CDR3 spans 14 residues. The CDR3 DNA reads TGTGCCAGCAGTTTTCGGGATCCAACAGATACGCAGTATTTT. Its translation: CASSFRDPTDTQYF.

The gene calls are TRBV29-1 and TRBJ2-2; D uncertain. The germline V and J ends were trimmed by 5 bases and 4 bases, with 5 bases remaining between them. Germline lookup yields CDR1 SQVTM and CDR2 ANQGSEA. The CDR3 contains 11 residues. CDR3 in amino acids: CSVPFTGELFF. The CDR3 DNA follows: TGCAGCGTTCCTTTCACCGGGGAGCTGTTTTTT.

V gene TRBV7-2 combines with J gene TRBJ2-1, with D possibly matching TRBD2 (6 bases). CDR1 SGHTA and CDR2 FQGNSA come from the germline V gene. V lost 1 base and J 0 bases, leaving 13 bases between the germline ends. The CDR3 consists of 17 residues. The CDR3 bases are TGTGCCAGCAGCTTAGTAGCGGCAGCCAGCTCCTACAATGAGCAGTTCTTC. It specifies CASSLVAAASSYNEQFF.

The chain uses TRBV27 and TRBJ2-1; 7 bases are a match to TRBD2. CDR1 and CDR2 from the germline V gene are MNHEY and SMNVEV (reference sequence). The CDR3 runs to 19 residues. Germline trimming cut 3 bases from V and 0 bases from J; bases unmatched to any gene: 14. This CDR3 reads CASSFSIKAGTTSYNEQFF. Here the CDR3 DNA reads TGTGCCAGCAGTTTTAGTATCAAGGCGGGGACTACCTCCTACAATGAGCAGTTCTTC.

The chain links TRBV30 to TRBJ2-1, with 16 bases aligning to TRBD2. V was clipped by 2 bases and J by 8 bases; unmatched bases: 6. The CDR3 has 16 residues. Germline V gene data show CDR1 as GTSNPN and CDR2 as SVGIG (reference sequence). The CDR3 region is CAWSPGLAGGPDEQFF. As DNA, the CDR3 is TGTGCCTGGAGTCCGGGACTAGCGGGAGGGCCGGATGAGCAGTTCTTC. The entire variable domain, with the rest obtained from reference TRBV30 and TRBJ2-1, is as follows: SQTIHQWPATLVQPVGSPLSLECTVEGTSNPNLYWYRQAAGRGLQLLFYSVGIGQISSEVPQNLSASRPQDRQFILSSKKLLLSDSGFYLCAWSPGLAGGPDEQFFGPGTRLTVL.

This clone was seen once. This chain uses TRBV2 with TRBJ1-5, with 7 bases fitting TRBD1. The CDR3 length is 14 residues. The trim removed 5 bases at V and 6 bases at J, leaving 7 bases unmatched. Germline CDR1 is SNHLY and CDR2 is FYNNEI. CDR3: CASSRQGDGQPQHF. In nucleotides, the CDR3 is TGTGCCAGCAGTAGGCAGGGGGACGGTCAGCCCCAGCATTTT.

The chain carries TRBV7-3 and TRBJ2-1; the match to TRBD2 covers 10 bases. This CDR3 comprises 13 residues. V was clipped by 2 bases and J by 9 bases; unmatched bases: 1. Per the germline V gene, CDR1 is SGHTA and CDR2 is FQGTGA. The CDR3 coding sequence is TGTGCCAGCAGCTTACTAGCGGGAGCTGAGCAGTTCTTC. Translated, it gives CASSLLAGAEQFF.

The chain couples TRBV7-2 to TRBJ1-1; D not certain. Germline V lookup: CDR1 SGHTA, CDR2 FQGNSA. V lost 6 bases and J 3 bases, leaving 20 bases between the germline ends. The length of the CDR3 is 16 residues. The CDR3 protein is CASRSNSGNWYTEAFF. The CDR3 DNA reads TGTGCCAGCAGATCCAACTCGGGGAATTGGTACACTGAAGCTTTCTTT.

CDR3 in amino acids: CASSIYRDRGPFSGNTIYF. DNA for the CDR3: TGTGCCAGCAGCATATACCGGGACAGGGGACCCTTCTCTGGAAACACCATATATTTT. The chain is built from TRBV7-9 and TRBJ1-3; 10 bases are a match to TRBD1. Germline CDR1 and CDR2: SEHNR and FQNEAQ (reference sequence). The junction had 13 bases not matched to a gene; V was cut back by 5 bases and J by 0 bases. The CDR3 loop spans 19 amino acids.

J is TRBJ1-1 and V is TRBV7-9; D is undetermined. This CDR3 is 15 amino acids long. Trimming left V 3 bases short and J 1 base short, with 12 bases between. Looked up from germline, CDR1 is SEHNR and CDR2 is FQNEAQ (reference sequence). In DNA, the CDR3 is TGTGCCAGCAGCTTTGGCGAGCGGGGGAACACTGAAGCTTTCTTT. Protein sequence: CASSFGERGNTEAFF.

The chain has TRBV20-1 and TRBJ2-1; tentative D call: TRBD1 (5 bases). V shed 3 bases and J shed 9 bases, with 12 bases lying between them. The germline CDR1 and CDR2 sequences are DFQATT and SNEGSKA (reference sequence). CDR3 length: 12 amino acids. CDR3 region: CSASSGLVEQFF. The DNA for the CDR3 is TGCAGTGCTAGTTCAGGGTTGGTTGAGCAGTTCTTC.